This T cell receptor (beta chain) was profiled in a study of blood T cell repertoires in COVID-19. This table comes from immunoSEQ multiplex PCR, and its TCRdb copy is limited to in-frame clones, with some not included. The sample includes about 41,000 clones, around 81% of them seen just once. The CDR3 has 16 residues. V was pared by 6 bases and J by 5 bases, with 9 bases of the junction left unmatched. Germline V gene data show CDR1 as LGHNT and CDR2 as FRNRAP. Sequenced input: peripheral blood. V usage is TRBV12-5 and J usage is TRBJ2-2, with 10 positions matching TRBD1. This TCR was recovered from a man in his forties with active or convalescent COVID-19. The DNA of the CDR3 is TGTGCTAGTGGCACGACAGGGGGCGTCGTAACCGGGGAGCTGTTTTTT. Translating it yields CASGTTGGVVTGELFF.